One T cell receptor (beta chain) is described in this entry. Its antigen is not yet known. Per-nucleotide qualities are absent, and no much larger clonotype sits a single base away. Other DNA sequences in the same sample also yield this CDR3. In total, just over 650 healthy bone marrow donors made up the cohort. Cohort members were all nominally healthy when sampled, although unrecorded immune exposures were likely present. The donor tested CMV seronegative and was one of the 352 seronegative cohort members. Each donor provided a peripheral blood sample, and peripheral blood mononuclear cells were used for TCR beta sequencing. The Qiagen DNeasy Blood Extraction Kit was used to extract genomic DNA from the blood cell samples. Receptors were amplified or captured by the immunoSEQ multiplex PCR assay. A mixture of 60 forward primers for TCR Vbeta segments and 13 reverse primers for TCR Jbeta segments was used in the multiplex PCR. The CDR3 region of rearranged TCR beta genes was amplified from genomic DNA by a multiplex PCR assay. The amplified TCR beta libraries were sequenced on the Illumina HiSeq System as 87-base-pair reads. In the authors' own workflow: Across the 700 or so repertoires, a later analysis counted 80 million or so unique TCR beta chains, around 11 million of which were shared by at least two donors. To remove PCR and sequencing errors, raw reads were error-corrected and collapsed into unique sequences using a nearest-neighbor algorithm that merged closely related sequences. To assign V, D and J gene segments, CDR3 sequences were aligned to IMGT reference sequences. For a sequence to be retained, a match of at least six nucleotides to both a V gene segment and a J gene segment was required. A rearrangement counted as productive if the CDR3 had no stop codons and remained in frame with V and J, and every other rearrangement counted as non-productive. Following IMGT convention, CDR3 was defined as the stretch from the second conserved V-encoded cysteine to the conserved J-encoded phenylalanine. Sequences without an unambiguous match to a single V gene segment were excluded from the earlier analysis of approximately 560 of the donors. In an earlier analysis of around 600 of the donors, V segments were called functional above 56.7% productive rearrangements and were called segregating when the between-donor standard deviation exceeded 5%. To diagnose cytomegalovirus status from the catalog of TCR beta chain sequences, a statistical classification framework was built. A later analysis assigned V and J genes by comparing TCR nucleotide sequences with IMGT/GENE-DB human TR gene sequences. Using the TCRdist pipeline, a later analysis assigned CDR3 sequences along with most-parsimonious VDJ recombination scenarios. A later analysis defined each TCR beta chain by its CDR3 amino acid sequence plus V-gene family, and excluded reads lacking a unique V-gene family. In a later analysis, around 650 highly shared, low-generation-probability nucleotide sequences were removed to address suspected cross-contamination and a sequencing artifact. In a later analysis, a clonal expansion index was calculated for each public chain from normalized within-repertoire ranks of inferred template counts. Generation probabilities in a later analysis came from a VDJ recombination model fitted to out-of-frame rearrangements, and those results were checked against IGoR. A later analysis scored TCR-TCR, TCR-HLA and TCR-CMV co-occurrence with hypergeometric tests, applying a repertoire-size bias correction to TCR pairs. False discovery rates were estimated in a later analysis by permuting HLA or CMV assignments 20 times. In a later analysis, co-occurring TCRs were grouped using DBSCAN, and TCRdist sequence similarity was added for clustering within HLA-allele-positive subsets. Repertoires with fewer than 30,000 or more than 120,000 public chains were left out of co-occurrence clustering, as were roughly five repertoires with anomalous nucleotide sharing. TCRdb mirrors the immuneACCESS table, restricted to in-frame sequences. Some clones are absent from its copies; in checked studies, under half trace to an unresolved V gene, and the reason for the others is unknown. V and J calls and clone size come straight from that table; D and trimming were deduced from the DNA. Present in this sample are approximately 150,000 clones, around three quarters of which were seen just once. The ten largest account for roughly 1.9% of the sample.

The data belong to a study of cytomegalovirus exposure and HLA in healthy donors (dated by TCRdb to the late 2010s). For context, the study as a whole: An earlier analysis of approximately 550 of the donors reported 250 to 300 Gb of sequence data and some 120 million unique TCR beta sequences from about 200 million T cells. Approximately 300 gigabases of sequencing data and around 88 million unique TCR sequences made up an early release that covered fewer than 650 HLA-typed donors. Of the roughly 400 genotyped donors, approximately 81% were placed in the genetic ancestry cluster associated with self-reported Caucasian donors. The study was designed to test whether signatures of past pathogen exposure could be identified by cataloging public T cell receptors. The study profiled the T cell repertoires of hundreds of subjects by immunosequencing and related them to cytomegalovirus serostatus. In addition to the first cohort of 650 to 750 subjects, a separate validation cohort of 120 different subjects was used. To predict cytomegalovirus infection status, the study combined high-throughput TCR immunosequencing, statistical association of individual TCRs with disease status, and machine learning. To study patterns of TCR occurrence, a later analysis re-analyzed previously published TCR beta repertoires from 700 or so donors and added high-resolution HLA genotyping. Rather than using new phenotypic data, the later analysis identified candidate immune exposures from TCR beta sequences and from how often those sequences occurred across donors. An earlier analysis of several hundred of the donors applied high-throughput TCR beta sequencing to assess whether each TCR beta V gene segment acted as functional or pseudogenic. Donor age, sex, ethnicity and CMV serostatus were collected together with the repertoire data. Genome-wide SNP genotypes for about 65% of the roughly 700 donors were used in a later genetic analysis, which treated that subset as a discovery cohort. Every repertoire in the discovery cohort had been generated on one and the same sequencing platform. HLA typing covered class I and class II loci at four-digit resolution. Typing coverage differed by locus: A, B, C, DRB1 and DQB1 were typed in roughly 620-630 donors, DQA1 in about 510, DPA1 in some 600, and DPB1 in around 440. About five DR-DQ haplotypes were treated as single units for association and clustering because of strong linkage in the cohort. Across 398 genotyped donors of the cohort, an average of about 200,000 unique TCR beta nucleotide sequences per donor were sequenced, and about a sixth of those sequences were non-productive. General study outcomes and caveats: While some public TCRs were present in many individuals, most TCR sequences turned up only very rarely across donors. Cytomegalovirus status was reported to be diagnosed by the classifier with high specificity and sensitivity in both the original and validation cohorts. The presence/absence analyses assumed that sequencing depth was roughly uniform across donors, and that assumption may not be true. Correlated functional status among segregating V segments might reflect linkage disequilibrium, but an unknown experimental factor could not be ruled out. In a later analysis, TCR association rates were found to vary across HLA loci, with the most associated TCRs seen for DRB1 alleles and the fewest for HLA-C alleles. A few of the identified cytomegalovirus-associated TCR beta chains were confirmed in vitro to be specific for cytomegalovirus antigens. According to a later genetic analysis, donors in an Asian-associated ancestry cluster had fewer N-insertions in productive TCRs than the approximately 610-donor mean. A cluster of highly shared sequence variants was judged likely to represent a technical artifact of the sequencing pipeline. A later analysis associated about 18,000 TCR beta sequences with specific HLA alleles at a false discovery rate of 0.05. A later genetic analysis associated a missense DCLRE1C variant with V-gene and J-gene trimming of TCR beta chains, and an independent cohort replicated the association. It was suggested by the authors that the approach could potentially be generalized to other disease states and immunological phenotypes. According to a later analysis, most CMV-associated TCR beta chains appeared to be HLA-restricted, and the HLA associations seemed to be driven largely by CMV exposure. Some IMGT-functional V segments, including TRBV6-2 and TRBV6-3, could not be distinguished by the 87-base-pair reads and were therefore excluded. The only immune exposure information available for the cohort was CMV serostatus. The cohort was sequenced for TCR beta chains only, and without alpha or paired-chain data the features that could be detected were limited. According to a later analysis, parvovirus B19, influenza, CMV and Epstein-Barr virus appeared linked to several top co-occurrence clusters. A further reported finding was that TCR beta sequences accurately predicted the HLA-A and HLA-B alleles for most subjects in the first cohort. The study gave a list of over 150 TCR beta chains associated with cytomegalovirus. Compared with equally common non-associated chains, HLA-associated TCR beta chains in a later analysis were more clonally expanded and had lower generation probabilities. An earlier analysis of approximately 570 of the donors showed that most TCR beta V segments appeared in productive rearrangements either about 90% or about 30% of the time, which broadly matched IMGT annotations. Because some donors lacked HLA typing at each locus, the association tests relied only on the typed subset. When HLA alleles, especially DR and DQ, strongly co-occurred, attributing TCR associations to individual alleles was difficult. The earlier analysis of 587 of the donors excluded 15 to 20 rarely observed V segments, including chromosome 9 orphons, because counts were too low.

CDR1 and CDR2 were assigned from the germline V gene as MDHEN and SYDVKM. V ends up 2 bases short and J 6 bases short, with an unmatched junction base count of 8. The CDR3, cysteine through phenylalanine, is 15 amino acids long. This entry keeps only the CDR3 DNA: 45 bases, framed from base 1. This receptor chain uses TRBV28 and TRBJ2-3; 7 bases in the middle match TRBD1. Material for sequencing was PBMCs. The clonotype was recovered from a man aged 35 to 55 in good health and CMV-seronegative. For the CDR3, the sequence is CASSLKGTATDTQYF. At the DNA level, the sequence is TGTGCCAGCAGTTTAAAGGGGACAGCCACGGATACGCAGTATTTT.